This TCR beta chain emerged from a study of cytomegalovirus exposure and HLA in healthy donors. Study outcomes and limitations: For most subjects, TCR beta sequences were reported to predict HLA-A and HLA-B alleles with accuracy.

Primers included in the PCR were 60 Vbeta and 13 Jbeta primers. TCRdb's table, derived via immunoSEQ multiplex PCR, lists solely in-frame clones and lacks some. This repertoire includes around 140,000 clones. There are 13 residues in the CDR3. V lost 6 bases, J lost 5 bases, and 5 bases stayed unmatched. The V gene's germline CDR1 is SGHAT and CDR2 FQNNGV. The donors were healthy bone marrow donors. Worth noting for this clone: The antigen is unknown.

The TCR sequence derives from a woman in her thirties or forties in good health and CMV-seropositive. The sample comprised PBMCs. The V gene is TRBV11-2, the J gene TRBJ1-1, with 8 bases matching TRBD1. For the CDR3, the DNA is TGTGCCAGCAGGACAGGGGTCTGGACTGAAGCTTTCTTT. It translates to CASRTGVWTEAFF.